This T cell receptor beta chain was sequenced for a study of PD-1 blockade in classical Hodgkin lymphoma. Germline V CDR1 and CDR2: LNHDA, SQIVND (reference sequence). The CDR3 covers 13 residues. With V trimmed by 8 bases and J by 2 bases, 5 bases remained unmatched. This clone was seen a single time. Regarding time point: cycle 4 day 1 (C4D1), after five to seven weeks of nivolumab. The patients all showed relapse after autologous stem cell transplantation, while their brentuximab vedotin exposure varied. Measured with immunoSEQ multiplex PCR; TCRdb has only the in-frame clones, and not every one. The sample consists of about 64,000 clones, about 89% of them appearing once.

Specimen: peripheral blood mononuclear cells (PBMCs), collected before the fourth cycle of nivolumab. This TCR was recovered from a human donor with classical Hodgkin lymphoma. V gene TRBV19 combines with J gene TRBJ1-2; 7 nucleotides match TRBD1. This CDR3 reads CASRPDRNYGYTF. DNA for the CDR3: TGTGCCAGTCGTCCGGACAGGAACTATGGCTACACCTTC.